This T cell receptor (beta chain) was observed in a study of shared clonotypes between healthy human individuals. CDR3 length: 15 residues. V gave up 2 bases and J gave up 1 base, with 9 bases separating them. The germline V gene has CDR1 MNHEY and CDR2 SVGAGI. At a deep level, the assay was run. The table came from immunoSEQ multiplex PCR; TCRdb's copy has only in-frame clones and leaves some out. Of some 510,000 clones listed, 79% are singletons. What was sequenced was PBMCs. The V gene is TRBV6-5, the J gene TRBJ1-3, with a weak D call TRBD1 (6 bases). The sequence came from a woman aged 40 to 49 in good health. Some clones in this sample may be carry-over from other donors' samples. Written as DNA, the CDR3 is TGTGCCAGCAGTTACCTCAGGGGTTCTGGAAACACCATATATTTT. Translating it yields CASSYLRGSGNTIYF.